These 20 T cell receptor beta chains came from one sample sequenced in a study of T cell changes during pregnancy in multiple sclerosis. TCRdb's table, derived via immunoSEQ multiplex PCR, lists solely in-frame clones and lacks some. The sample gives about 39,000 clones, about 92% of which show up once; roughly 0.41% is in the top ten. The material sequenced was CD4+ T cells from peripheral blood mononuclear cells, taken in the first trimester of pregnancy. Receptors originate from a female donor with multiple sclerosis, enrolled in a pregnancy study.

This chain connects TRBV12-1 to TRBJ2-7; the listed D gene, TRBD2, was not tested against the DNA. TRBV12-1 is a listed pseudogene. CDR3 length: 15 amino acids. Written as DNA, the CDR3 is TGTGCCAGCAGCTTCCGAGCGGGGGACTCCTACGAGCAGTACTTC. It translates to CASSFRAGDSYEQYF.

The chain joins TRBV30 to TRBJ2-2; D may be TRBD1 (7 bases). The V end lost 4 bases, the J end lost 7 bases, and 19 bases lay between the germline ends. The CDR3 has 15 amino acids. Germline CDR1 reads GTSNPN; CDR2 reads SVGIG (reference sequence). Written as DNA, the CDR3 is TGTGCCTGGAACGGACAGGAGGGTTATGGCGGGGAGCTGTTTTTT. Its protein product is CAWNGQEGYGGELFF.

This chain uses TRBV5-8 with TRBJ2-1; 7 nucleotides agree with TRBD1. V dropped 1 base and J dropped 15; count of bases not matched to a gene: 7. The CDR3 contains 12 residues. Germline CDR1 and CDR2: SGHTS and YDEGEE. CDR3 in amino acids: CASSLSDRDGFF. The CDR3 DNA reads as TGTGCCAGCAGCTTGAGTGACAGGGATGGGTTCTTC.

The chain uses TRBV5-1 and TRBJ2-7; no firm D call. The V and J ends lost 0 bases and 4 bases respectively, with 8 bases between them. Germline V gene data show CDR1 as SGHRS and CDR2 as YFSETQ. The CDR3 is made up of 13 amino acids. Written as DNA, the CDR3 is TGCGCCAGCAGCTTGGATCTAATTTACGAGCAGTACTTC. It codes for CASSLDLIYEQYF. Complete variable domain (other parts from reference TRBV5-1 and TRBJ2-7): KAGVTQTPRYLIKTRGQQVTLSCSPISGHRSVSWYQQTPGQGLQFLFEYFSETQRNKGNFPGRFSGRQFSNSRSEMNVSTLELGDSALYLCASSLDLIYEQYFGPGTRLTVT.

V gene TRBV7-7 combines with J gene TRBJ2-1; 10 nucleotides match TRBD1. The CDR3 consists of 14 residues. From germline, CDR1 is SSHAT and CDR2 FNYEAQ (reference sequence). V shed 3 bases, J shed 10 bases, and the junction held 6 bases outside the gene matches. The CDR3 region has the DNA TGTGCCAGCAGCTTCCGACAGGGGGCGAGAGAGCAGTTCTTC. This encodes CASSFRQGAREQFF.

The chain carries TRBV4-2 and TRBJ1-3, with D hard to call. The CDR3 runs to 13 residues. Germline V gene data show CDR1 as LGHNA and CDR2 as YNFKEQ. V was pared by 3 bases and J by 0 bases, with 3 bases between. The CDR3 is CASSHLSGNTIYF. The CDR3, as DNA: TGTGCCAGCAGCCACCTCTCTGGAAACACCATATATTTT.

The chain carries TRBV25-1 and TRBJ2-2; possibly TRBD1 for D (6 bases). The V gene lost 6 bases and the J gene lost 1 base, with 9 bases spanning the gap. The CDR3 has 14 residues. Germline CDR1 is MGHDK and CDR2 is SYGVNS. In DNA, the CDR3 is TGTGCCAGCAGCCAGACAGGGAACACCGGGGAGCTGTTTTTT. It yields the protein CASSQTGNTGELFF.

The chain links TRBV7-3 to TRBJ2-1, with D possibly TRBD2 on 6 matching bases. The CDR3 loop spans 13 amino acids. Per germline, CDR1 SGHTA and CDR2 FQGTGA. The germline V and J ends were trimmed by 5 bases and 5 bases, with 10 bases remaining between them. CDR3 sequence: CASSVGRNNEQFF. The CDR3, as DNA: TGTGCCAGCAGCGTCGGGAGAAACAATGAGCAGTTCTTC.

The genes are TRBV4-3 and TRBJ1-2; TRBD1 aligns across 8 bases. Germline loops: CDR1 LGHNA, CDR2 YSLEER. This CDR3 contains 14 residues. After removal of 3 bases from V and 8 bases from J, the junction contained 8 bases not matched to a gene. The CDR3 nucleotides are TGCGCCAGCAGCCACGAACGGACAGGGTGGGGCTACACCTTC. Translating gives CASSHERTGWGYTF.

The CDR3 is CATSRQATSSTDTQYF. The CDR3 DNA sequence: TGTGCCACCAGCAGACAGGCCACTTCTTCAACAGATACGCAGTATTTT. V usage is TRBV15 and J usage is TRBJ2-3, with unresolved D. The CDR3 covers 16 residues. Germline-derived CDR1 and CDR2 are LNHNV and YYDKDF (reference sequence). V lost 2 bases and J 3 bases, leaving 15 bases between the germline ends.

The CDR3 DNA is TGTGCCAGCAGTGAGGGGGAGGTGAGGTCACCCCTCCACTTT. Amino acid sequence: CASSEGEVRSPLHF. This chain joins TRBV2 and TRBJ1-6, with D possibly matching TRBD1 (5 bases). There are 14 residues in the CDR3. Per the germline V gene, CDR1 is SNHLY and CDR2 is FYNNEI. V was shortened by 3 bases and J by 10 bases, with 13 bases between the two germline ends.

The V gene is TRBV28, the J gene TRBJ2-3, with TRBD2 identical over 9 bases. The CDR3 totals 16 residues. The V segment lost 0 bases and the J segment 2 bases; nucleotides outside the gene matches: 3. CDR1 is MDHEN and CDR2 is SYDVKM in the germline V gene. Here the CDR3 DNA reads TGTGCCAGCAGTTTATGGATAGCGGGAGCCACAGATACGCAGTATTTT. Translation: CASSLWIAGATDTQYF. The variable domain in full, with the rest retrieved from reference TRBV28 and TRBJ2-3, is DVKVTQSSRYLVKRTGEKVFLECVQDMDHENMFWYRQDPGLGLRLIYFSYDVKMKEKGDIPEGYSVSREKKERFSLILESASTNQTSMYLCASSLWIAGATDTQYFGPGTRLTVL.

CDR3 loop: CASTGTGSGYTEAFF. The CDR3 region has the DNA TGTGCCAGCACCGGGACAGGGAGTGGGTACACTGAAGCTTTCTTT. The rearrangement uses TRBV19 and TRBJ1-1; 9 positions match TRBD1. Germline loops: CDR1 LNHDA, CDR2 SQIVND (reference sequence). V was clipped by 9 bases and J by 3 bases; unmatched bases: 11. The CDR3 loop spans 15 amino acids.

In DNA form, the CDR3 reads TGTGCCAGCAGCCAAGGACTTTCGAGCACAGATACGCAGTATTTT. It specifies CASSQGLSSTDTQYF. V usage is TRBV4-2 and J usage is TRBJ2-3; D ambiguous. This CDR3 contains 15 residues. V was cut by 1 base and J by 0 bases, with 8 bases left in between. Germline CDR1 reads LGHNA; CDR2 reads YNFKEQ.

The CDR3 is CASSDNRRMRQFF. The CDR3 DNA sequence: TGCGCCAGCAGTGATAACAGGCGAATGAGGCAGTTCTTC. The rearrangement joins TRBV10-1 to TRBJ2-1, with a possible D match to TRBD1 (5 bases). The CDR3 is 13 amino acids. Germline V CDR1 and CDR2: WNHNN, SYGVQD (reference sequence). V was shortened by 3 bases and J by 12 bases, with 15 bases between the two germline ends.

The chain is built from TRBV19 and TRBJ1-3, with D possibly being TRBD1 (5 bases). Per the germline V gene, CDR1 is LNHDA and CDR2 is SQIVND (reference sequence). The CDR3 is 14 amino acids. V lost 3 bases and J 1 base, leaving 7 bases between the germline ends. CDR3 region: CASSMRGSGNTIYF. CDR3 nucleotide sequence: TGTGCCAGTAGTATGCGGGGGTCTGGAAACACCATATATTTT.

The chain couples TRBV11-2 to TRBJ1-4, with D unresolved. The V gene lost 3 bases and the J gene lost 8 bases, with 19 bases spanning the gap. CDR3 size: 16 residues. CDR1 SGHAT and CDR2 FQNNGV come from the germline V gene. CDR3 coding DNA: TGTGCCAGCAGCTTGACCACCGGGATACTAAAGGAAAAACTGTTTTTT. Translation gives CASSLTTGILKEKLFF.

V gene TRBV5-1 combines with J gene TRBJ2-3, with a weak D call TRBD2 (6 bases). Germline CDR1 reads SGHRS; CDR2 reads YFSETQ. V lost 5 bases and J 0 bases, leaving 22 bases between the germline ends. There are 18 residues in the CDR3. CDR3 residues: CASRLSPTSIPSTDTQYF. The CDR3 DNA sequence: TGCGCCAGCAGGTTGTCTCCCACTAGCATCCCTAGCACAGATACGCAGTATTTT.

The CDR3 DNA is TGTGCCAGCTCAATCCGGACAGGGGAAGATACGCAGTATTTT. As protein: CASSIRTGEDTQYF. The chain joins TRBV18 to TRBJ2-3; 9 positions agree with TRBD1. V trimming: 5 bases; J trimming: 5 bases; junction bases outside the gene matches: 5. Germline CDR1 reads KGHSH; CDR2 reads LQKENI. There are 14 residues in the CDR3.

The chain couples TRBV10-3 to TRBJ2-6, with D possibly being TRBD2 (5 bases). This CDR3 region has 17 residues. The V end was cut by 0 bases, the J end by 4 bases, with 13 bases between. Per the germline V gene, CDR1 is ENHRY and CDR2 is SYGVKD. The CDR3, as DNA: TGTGCCATCAGTGAGTCTGGGAGAGTTGGAGGGGCCAACGTCCTGACTTTC. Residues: CAISESGRVGGANVLTF.